This TCR beta chain was captured in a study of blood T cell repertoires in COVID-19. Germline CDR1 reads SEHNR; CDR2 reads FQNEAQ (reference sequence). CDR3 length: 14 amino acids. V was shortened by 1 base and J by 4 bases, with 10 bases between the two germline ends. Original analysis: Reference gene primer amplification in the assay estimated nucleated cell counts. TCRdb's copy holds only in-frame clones and misses some; the assay was immunoSEQ multiplex PCR. The D gene and trimming were derived from the DNA, and the V and J assignments and clone size from that table. The table records about 180,000 clones, over 70% of them present only once. Recruits, aged 18 to 89 years, lived in roughly 22 US areas. Within the 2 weeks before study entry, each person in the exposed group met a COVID-19 case.

Sequenced input: PBMCs or T cells enriched from blood (not recorded which). The TCR sequence derives from a man between 60 and 75 years old who had been exposed to COVID-19. The chain is built from TRBV7-9 and TRBJ1-2; a possible D gene is TRBD1 (5 bases). Written as DNA, the CDR3 is TGTGCCAGCAGCTTAGGGGCAGGGCCCTATGGCTACACCTTC. Protein: CASSLGAGPYGYTF. Complete variable domain (other parts from reference TRBV7-9 and TRBJ1-2): DTGVSQNPRHKITKRGQNVTFRCDPISEHNRLYWYRQTLGQGPEFLTYFQNEAQLEKSRLLSDRFSAERPKGSFSTLEIQRTEQGDSAMYLCASSLGAGPYGYTFGSGTRLTVV.